Sequencing of this T cell receptor (beta chain) was carried out in a study of radiotherapy plus CTLA-4 blockade in lung cancer. Study details: Among enrolled patients, roughly 20% responded and around 30% achieved disease control. Study observations and caveats: Some TCR clones had been derived from tumors. These clones expanded in peripheral blood after radiotherapy plus ipilimumab. Response was reportedly best predicted by early blood T cell clone dynamics, with interferon-beta.

Germline loops: CDR1 ENHRY, CDR2 SYGVKD. J lost 8 bases, V lost 8 bases, and 14 bases had no gene match. The length of the CDR3 is 14 residues. Clones were read by immunoSEQ multiplex PCR, and TCRdb kept only the in-frame ones, dropping some. The sample has approximately 40,000 clones, roughly 77% seen once. This clone showed up just a few times. Its target is unknown. The chain employs TRBV10-3 and TRBJ1-2, with 7 nucleotides matching TRBD1. Here the sequenced sample was peripheral blood, taken from a patient treated with radiotherapy plus ipilimumab. This TCR derives from a human donor with non-small cell lung cancer who had stable disease on radiotherapy plus ipilimumab. This CDR3 reads CAISGKGAGWGYTF. CDR3 in DNA: TGTGCCATCTCGGGCAAGGGGGCAGGTTGGGGCTACACCTTC.